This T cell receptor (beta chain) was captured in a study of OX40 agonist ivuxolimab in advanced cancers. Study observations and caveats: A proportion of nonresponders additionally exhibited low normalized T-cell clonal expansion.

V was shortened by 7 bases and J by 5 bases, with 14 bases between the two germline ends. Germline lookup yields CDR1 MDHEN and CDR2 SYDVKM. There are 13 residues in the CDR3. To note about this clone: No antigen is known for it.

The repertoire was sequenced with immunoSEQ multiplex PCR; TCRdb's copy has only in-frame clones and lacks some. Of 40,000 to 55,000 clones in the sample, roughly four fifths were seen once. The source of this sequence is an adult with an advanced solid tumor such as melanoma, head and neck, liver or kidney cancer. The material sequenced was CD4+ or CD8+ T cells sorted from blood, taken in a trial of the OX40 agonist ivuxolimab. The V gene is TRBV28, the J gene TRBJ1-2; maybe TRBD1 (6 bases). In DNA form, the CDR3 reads TGTGCCAGCAAACAGGGAAGGGCGTATGGCTACACCTTC. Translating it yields CASKQGRAYGYTF.